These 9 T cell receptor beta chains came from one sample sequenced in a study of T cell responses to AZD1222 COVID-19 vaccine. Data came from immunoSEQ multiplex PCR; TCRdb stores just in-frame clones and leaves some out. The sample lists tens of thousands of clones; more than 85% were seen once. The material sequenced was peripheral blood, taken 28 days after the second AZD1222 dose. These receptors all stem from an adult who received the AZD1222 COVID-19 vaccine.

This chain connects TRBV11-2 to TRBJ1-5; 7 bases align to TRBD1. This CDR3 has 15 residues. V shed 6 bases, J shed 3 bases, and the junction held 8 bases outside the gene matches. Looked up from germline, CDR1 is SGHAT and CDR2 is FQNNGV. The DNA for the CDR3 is TGTGCCAGCAGTAGGACAGGAGTTCTCAATCAGCCCCAGCATTTT. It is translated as CASSRTGVLNQPQHF.

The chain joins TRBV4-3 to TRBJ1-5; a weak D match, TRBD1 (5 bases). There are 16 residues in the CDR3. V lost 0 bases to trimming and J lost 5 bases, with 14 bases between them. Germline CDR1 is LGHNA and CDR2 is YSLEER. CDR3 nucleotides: TGCGCCAGCAGCCAAGATGTGACAGCAGGACATCAGCCCCAGCATTTT. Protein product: CASSQDVTAGHQPQHF.

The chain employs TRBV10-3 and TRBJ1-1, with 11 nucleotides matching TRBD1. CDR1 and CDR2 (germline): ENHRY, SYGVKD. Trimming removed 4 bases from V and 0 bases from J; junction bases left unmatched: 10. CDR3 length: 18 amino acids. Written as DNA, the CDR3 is TGTGCCATCAGTGCGGGGACAGGGGGGGTAGGTATGAACACTGAAGCTTTCTTT. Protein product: CAISAGTGGVGMNTEAFF.

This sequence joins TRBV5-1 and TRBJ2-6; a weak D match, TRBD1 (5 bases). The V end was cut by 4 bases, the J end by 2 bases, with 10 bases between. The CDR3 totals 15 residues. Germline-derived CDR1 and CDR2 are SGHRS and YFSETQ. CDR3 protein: CASSTKGAGANVLTF. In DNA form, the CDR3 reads TGCGCCAGCAGCACCAAAGGGGCTGGGGCCAACGTCCTGACTTTC.

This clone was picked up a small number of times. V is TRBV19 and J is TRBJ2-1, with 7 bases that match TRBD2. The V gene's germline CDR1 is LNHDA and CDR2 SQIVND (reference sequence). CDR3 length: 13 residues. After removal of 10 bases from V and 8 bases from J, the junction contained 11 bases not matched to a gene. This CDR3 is CAIGAGVRDEQFF. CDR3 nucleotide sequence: TGTGCCATAGGGGCGGGAGTTAGGGATGAGCAGTTCTTC.

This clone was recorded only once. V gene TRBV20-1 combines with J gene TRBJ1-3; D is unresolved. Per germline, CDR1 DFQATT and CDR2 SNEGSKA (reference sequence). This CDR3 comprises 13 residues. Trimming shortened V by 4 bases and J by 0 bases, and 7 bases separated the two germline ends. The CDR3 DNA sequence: TGCAGTGCTATTGACAACTCTGGAAACACCATATATTTT. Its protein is CSAIDNSGNTIYF.

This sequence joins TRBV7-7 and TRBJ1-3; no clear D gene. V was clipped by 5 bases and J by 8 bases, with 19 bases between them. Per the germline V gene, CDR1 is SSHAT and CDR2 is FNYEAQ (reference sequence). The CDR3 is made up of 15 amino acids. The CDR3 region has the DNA TGTGCCAGCAGCCCCGCCAAGGGCGGGAGTGACACCATATATTTT. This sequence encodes CASSPAKGGSDTIYF. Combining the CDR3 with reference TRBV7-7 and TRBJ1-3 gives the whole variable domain GAGVSQSPRYKVTKRGQDVTLRCDPISSHATLYWYQQALGQGPEFLTYFNYEAQPDKSGLPSDRFSAERPEGSISTLTIQRTEQRDSAMYRCASSPAKGGSDTIYFGEGSWLTVV.

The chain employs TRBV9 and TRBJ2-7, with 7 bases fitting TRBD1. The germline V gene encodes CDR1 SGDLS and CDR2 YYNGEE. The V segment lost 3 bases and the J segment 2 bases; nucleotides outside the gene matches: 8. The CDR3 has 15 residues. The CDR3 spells CASSAHRQGPYEQYF. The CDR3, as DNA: TGTGCCAGCAGCGCCCACCGACAGGGACCCTACGAGCAGTACTTC.

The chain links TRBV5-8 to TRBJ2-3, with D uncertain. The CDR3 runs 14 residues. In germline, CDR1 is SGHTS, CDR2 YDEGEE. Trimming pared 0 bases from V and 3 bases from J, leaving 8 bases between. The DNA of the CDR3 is TGTGCCAGCAGCTTGGGCCTTGCGACAGATACGCAGTATTTT. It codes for CASSLGLATDTQYF.